The 21 T cell receptor beta chains in this list originate from one sample, sequenced in a study of T cell responses to AZD1222 COVID-19 vaccine. TCRdb's table, derived via immunoSEQ multiplex PCR, lists solely in-frame clones and lacks some. Seen here are some 130,000 clones, just under 95% observed once, and the top ten hold approximately 6.9%. The source was peripheral blood, collected 28 days after the second AZD1222 dose. These receptors originate from an adult who received the AZD1222 COVID-19 vaccine.

The chain uses TRBV19 and TRBJ1-4; D remains unclear. CDR3 length: 16 residues. Germline V gene sequence: CDR1 LNHDA, CDR2 SQIVND (reference sequence). Trimming cost V 5 bases and J 0 bases, with 13 bases left between them. The DNA for the CDR3 is TGTGCCAGTAGTCCCAGGACGCTTGCAACTAATGAAAAACTGTTTTTT. Protein product: CASSPRTLATNEKLFF.

CDR3 bases: TGTGCCAGCAGTGAAGCGCTAGGTGGTAATGTTCGGGAAAAACTGTTTTTT. Amino acid sequence: CASSEALGGNVREKLFF. V is TRBV2 and J is TRBJ1-4; D remains ambiguous. This CDR3 is built from 17 residues. Per germline, CDR1 SNHLY and CDR2 FYNNEI. V was clipped by 0 bases and J by 8 bases, with 19 bases between them.

The genes are TRBV18 and TRBJ1-5; D may be TRBD1 (6 bases). The CDR3 runs 14 residues. CDR1 and CDR2 (germline): KGHSH, LQKENI. V was cut by 1 base and J by 5 bases, with 9 bases left in between. Here the CDR3 reads CASSPQDSDQPQHF. The CDR3 DNA is TGTGCCAGCTCACCACAGGACAGCGATCAGCCCCAGCATTTT.

The chain recombines TRBV24-1 with TRBJ2-3; 10 bases map to TRBD1. Germline V lookup: CDR1 KGHDR, CDR2 SFDVKD. This CDR3 has 16 residues. Germline trimming cut 5 bases from V and 4 bases from J; bases unmatched to any gene: 8. CDR3 in DNA: TGTGCCACCAGTGCTTCCGGGACAGGGGTGGCAGATACGCAGTATTTT. This translates into CATSASGTGVADTQYF.

The chain uses TRBV19 and TRBJ1-1; possibly TRBD1 for D (6 bases). This CDR3 has 15 residues. Trimming cost V 1 base and J 2 bases, with 11 bases left between them. Germline loops: CDR1 LNHDA, CDR2 SQIVND (reference sequence). CDR3 region: CASSIVGGGNTEAFF. Written as DNA, the CDR3 is TGTGCCAGTAGTATAGTAGGGGGGGGCAACACTGAAGCTTTCTTT.

This sequence joins TRBV28 and TRBJ1-5; 9 bases match TRBD1. Germline loops: CDR1 MDHEN, CDR2 SYDVKM. This CDR3 is 15 amino acids long. V lost 4 bases, J lost 8 bases, and 9 bases stayed unmatched. The CDR3 protein is CASSSAGQGLKPQHF. The CDR3 DNA reads as TGTGCCAGCAGTTCCGCGGGACAGGGCTTAAAGCCCCAGCATTTT.

CDR3: CASRVRGSPLHF. The CDR3 region has the DNA TGTGCCAGTAGAGTGAGGGGTTCACCCCTCCACTTT. The V and J genes are TRBV19 and TRBJ1-6, with a tentative D call TRBD1 (5 bases). Trimming left V 6 bases short and J 9 bases short, with 9 bases between. This CDR3 is built from 12 residues. The germline gives CDR1 LNHDA, CDR2 SQIVND (reference sequence).

The chain has TRBV19 and TRBJ2-7, with D unclear. V was shortened by 5 bases and J by 2 bases, with 10 bases between the two germline ends. Germline CDR1 and CDR2: LNHDA and SQIVND (reference sequence). CDR3 length: 13 amino acids. In DNA, the CDR3 is TGTGCCAGTAGTCTCACACCGACCTACGAGCAGTACTTC. This codes for CASSLTPTYEQYF. Using reference TRBV19 and TRBJ2-7 for the parts outside the CDR3, the full variable domain is DGGITQSPKYLFRKEGQNVTLSCEQNLNHDAMYWYRQDPGQGLRLIYYSQIVNDFQKGDIAEGYSVSREKKESFPLTVTSAQKNPTAFYLCASSLTPTYEQYFGPGTRLTVT.

V gene TRBV27 combines with J gene TRBJ2-5, with D maybe TRBD1 (5 bases). The CDR3 consists of 14 residues. V lost 5 bases and J lost 8, with 18 bases in between. The germline V gene encodes CDR1 MNHEY and CDR2 SMNVEV (reference sequence). As DNA, the CDR3 is TGTGCCAGCAGTAACAGGCCGTTCGGGCGCACCCAGTACTTC. Its protein is CASSNRPFGRTQYF.

This chain joins TRBV19 and TRBJ1-1; TRBD1 aligns across 8 bases. V was clipped by 5 bases and J by 11 bases; unmatched bases: 10. CDR3 length: 13 residues. CDR1 LNHDA and CDR2 SQIVND come from the germline V gene (reference sequence). The CDR3 sequence is CASSAGGRGAAFF. CDR3 nucleotides: TGTGCCAGTAGTGCAGGGGGCCGGGGCGCGGCTTTCTTT. Supplemented by reference TRBV19 and TRBJ1-1, the full variable domain reads DGGITQSPKYLFRKEGQNVTLSCEQNLNHDAMYWYRQDPGQGLRLIYYSQIVNDFQKGDIAEGYSVSREKKESFPLTVTSAQKNPTAFYLCASSAGGRGAAFFGQGTRLTVV.

The chain employs TRBV1 and TRBJ1-6; no DNA check was done on the table's D call, TRBD1. TRBV1 corresponds to a pseudogene. This CDR3 has 16 residues. CDR3 in amino acids: CTSSQESRAYNSPLHF. CDR3 DNA sequence: TGCACCAGCAGCCAAGAATCCAGGGCTTATAATTCACCCCTCCACTTT.

The rearrangement joins TRBV12-3 or TRBV12-4 to TRBJ2-3; D gene unclear. With 2 bases removed from V and 6 bases from J, the gap between germline ends came to 3 bases. The CDR3 is 11 residues long. The DNA for the CDR3 is TGTGCCAGCAGTTTATGGGATACGCAGTATTTT. Translation: CASSLWDTQYF.

V usage is TRBV27 and J usage is TRBJ2-7; D may be TRBD1 (5 bases). The germline CDR1 and CDR2 sequences are MNHEY and SMNVEV (reference sequence). Trimming shortened V by 5 bases and J by 0 bases, and 11 bases separated the two germline ends. The CDR3 loop spans 14 amino acids. CDR3 protein: CASSSWGSSYEQYF. Written as DNA, the CDR3 is TGTGCCAGCAGTAGCTGGGGCAGCTCCTACGAGCAGTACTTC.

The chain employs TRBV18 and TRBJ2-3; 8 positions match TRBD1. The CDR3 loop spans 15 amino acids. Germline-derived CDR1 and CDR2 are KGHSH and LQKENI. V dropped 3 bases and J dropped 6; count of bases not matched to a gene: 8. This CDR3 reads CASSPSTGGSDTQYF. Here the CDR3 DNA reads TGTGCCAGCTCACCGTCCACAGGGGGTTCGGATACGCAGTATTTT.

The V call is TRBV6-4, the J call TRBJ2-2; possible D gene TRBD2, 5 bases. This CDR3 spans 14 amino acids. Trimming shortened V by 0 bases and J by 7 bases, and 9 bases separated the two germline ends. Germline CDR1 and CDR2: MRHNA and SNTAGT. This CDR3 reads CASSDSIEGGELFF. The CDR3 region has the DNA TGTGCCAGCAGTGACTCTATTGAGGGCGGGGAGCTGTTTTTT.

The sample holds one count of this clone. The genes are TRBV5-1 and TRBJ1-5; D not resolved. Germline V lookup: CDR1 SGHRS, CDR2 YFSETQ. Trimming took 0 bases from V and 1 from J, leaving 14 bases between them. The CDR3 covers 17 residues. The CDR3 here is CASSLAPSDASNQPQHF. CDR3 sequence (DNA): TGCGCCAGCAGCTTGGCCCCCAGCGACGCGAGCAATCAGCCCCAGCATTTT.

V usage is TRBV27 and J usage is TRBJ2-3; D ambiguous. The CDR3 consists of 13 residues. Looked up from germline, CDR1 is MNHEY and CDR2 is SMNVEV (reference sequence). V was shortened by 6 bases and J by 2 bases, with 9 bases between the two germline ends. The DNA of the CDR3 is TGTGCCAGCAGCGTGATTCCCACAGATACGCAGTATTTT. Translation: CASSVIPTDTQYF.

V gene TRBV7-8 combines with J gene TRBJ2-7; D not resolved. Trimming shortened V by 3 bases and J by 0 bases, and 3 bases separated the two germline ends. The CDR3 length is 12 residues. Germline V gene lookup returns CDR1 SGHVS and CDR2 FQNEAQ. CDR3 in amino acids: CASSFNSYEQYF. CDR3 DNA sequence: TGTGCCAGCAGCTTTAACTCCTACGAGCAGTACTTC.

The rearrangement links TRBV2 to TRBJ1-6; D is possibly TRBD1 (6 bases). Germline V gene lookup returns CDR1 SNHLY and CDR2 FYNNEI. There are 14 residues in the CDR3. The V end was cut by 6 bases, the J end by 6 bases, with 12 bases between. The CDR3 DNA reads as TGTGCCAGCAGCCACAGGGAAGGTAATTCACCCCTCCACTTT. As protein: CASSHREGNSPLHF.

The chain uses TRBV6-5 and TRBJ2-1, with 9 bases that match TRBD2. The CDR3 sequence is 14 residues long. V shed 5 bases, J shed 8 bases, and the junction held 7 bases outside the gene matches. Germline V CDR1 and CDR2: MNHEY, SVGAGI. For the CDR3, the DNA is TGTGCCAGCAGTAGCAGCGGGGGGTCAGATGAGCAGTTCTTC. Amino acids: CASSSSGGSDEQFF.

V usage is TRBV19 and J usage is TRBJ2-3; D possibly corresponds to TRBD2 (6 bases). The CDR3 totals 14 residues. V shed 1 base and J shed 1 base, with 6 bases lying between them. Germline lookup yields CDR1 LNHDA and CDR2 SQIVND (reference sequence). CDR3 residues: CASSIAGGTDTQYF. DNA of the CDR3: TGTGCCAGTAGTATAGCGGGGGGCACAGATACGCAGTATTTT.